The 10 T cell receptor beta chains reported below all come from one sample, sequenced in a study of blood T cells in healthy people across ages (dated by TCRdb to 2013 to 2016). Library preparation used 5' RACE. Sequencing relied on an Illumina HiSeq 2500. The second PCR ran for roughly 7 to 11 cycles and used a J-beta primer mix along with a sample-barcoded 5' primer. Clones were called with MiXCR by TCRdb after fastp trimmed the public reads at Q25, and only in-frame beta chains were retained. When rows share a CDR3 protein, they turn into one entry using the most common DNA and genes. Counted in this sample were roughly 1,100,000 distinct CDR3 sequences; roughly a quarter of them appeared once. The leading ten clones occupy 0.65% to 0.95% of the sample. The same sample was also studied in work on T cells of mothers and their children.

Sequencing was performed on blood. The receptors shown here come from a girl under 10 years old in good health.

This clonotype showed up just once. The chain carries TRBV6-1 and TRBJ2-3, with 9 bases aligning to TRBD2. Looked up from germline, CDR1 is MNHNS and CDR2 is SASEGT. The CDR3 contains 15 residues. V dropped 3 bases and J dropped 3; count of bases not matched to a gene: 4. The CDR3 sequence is CASSEMSGGTDTQYF. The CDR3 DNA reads TGTGCCAGCAGTGAGATGAGCGGGGGGACAGATACGCAGTATTTT.

The CDR3 nucleotides are TGTGCCAGCAGCCCTAGGACGGCAACCGAGCAGTACTTC. Protein: CASSPRTATEQYF. The chain carries TRBV28 and TRBJ2-7, with D hard to call. CDR1 MDHEN and CDR2 SYDVKM come from the germline V gene. Trimming removed 6 bases from V and 6 bases from J, with 15 bases in between. The length of the CDR3 is 13 residues.

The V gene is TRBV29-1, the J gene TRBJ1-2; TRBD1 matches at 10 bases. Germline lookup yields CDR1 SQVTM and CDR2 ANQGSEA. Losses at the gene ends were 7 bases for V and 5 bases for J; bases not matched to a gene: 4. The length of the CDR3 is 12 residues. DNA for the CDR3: TGCAGCGCCCTGGACAGGGGGTATGGCTACACCTTC. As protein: CSALDRGYGYTF.

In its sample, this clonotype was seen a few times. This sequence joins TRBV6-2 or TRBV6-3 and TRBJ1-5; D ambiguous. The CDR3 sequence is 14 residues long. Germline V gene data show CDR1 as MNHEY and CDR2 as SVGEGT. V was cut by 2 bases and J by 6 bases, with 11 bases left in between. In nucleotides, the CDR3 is TGTGCCAGCAGTTACCGGTCTGAAACTCAGCCCCAGCATTTT. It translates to CASSYRSETQPQHF.

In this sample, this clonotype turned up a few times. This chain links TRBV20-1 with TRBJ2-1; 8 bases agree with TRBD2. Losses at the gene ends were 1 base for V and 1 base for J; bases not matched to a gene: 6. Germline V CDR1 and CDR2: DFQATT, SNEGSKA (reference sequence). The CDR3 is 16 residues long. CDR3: CSARVREGRSYNEQFF. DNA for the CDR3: TGCAGTGCTAGAGTCCGGGAGGGAAGGTCCTACAATGAGCAGTTCTTC.

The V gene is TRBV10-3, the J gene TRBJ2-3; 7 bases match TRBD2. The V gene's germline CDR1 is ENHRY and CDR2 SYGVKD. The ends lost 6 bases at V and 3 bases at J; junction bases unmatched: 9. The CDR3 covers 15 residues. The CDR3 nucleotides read TGTGCCATCAGCGACGGACTAGGGGAAACAGATACGCAGTATTTT. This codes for CAISDGLGETDTQYF.

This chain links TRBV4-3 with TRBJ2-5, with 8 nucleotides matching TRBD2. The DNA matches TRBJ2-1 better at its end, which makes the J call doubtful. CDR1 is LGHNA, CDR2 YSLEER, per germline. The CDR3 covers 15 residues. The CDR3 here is CASRTTAGVYNEQFF. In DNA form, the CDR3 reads TGCGCCAGCAGGACCACAGCGGGGGTATACAATGAGCAGTTCTTC.

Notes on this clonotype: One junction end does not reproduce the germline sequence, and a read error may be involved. Written as DNA, the CDR3 is TGCGCCAGCAGCCAAGTATATCCCCAGAACACTGAAGCTCTCTTT. This gives the protein CASSQVYPQNTEALF. The genes are TRBV4-1 and TRBJ1-1; D not resolved. There are 15 residues in the CDR3. Germline CDR1 MGHRA, CDR2 YSYEKL.

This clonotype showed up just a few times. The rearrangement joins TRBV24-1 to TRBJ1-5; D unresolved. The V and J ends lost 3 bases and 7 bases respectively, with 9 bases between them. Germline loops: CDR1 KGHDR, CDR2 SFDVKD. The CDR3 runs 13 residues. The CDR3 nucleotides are TGTGCCACCAGTGATCAGGTGGGGCAGCCCCAGCATTTT. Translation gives CATSDQVGQPQHF.

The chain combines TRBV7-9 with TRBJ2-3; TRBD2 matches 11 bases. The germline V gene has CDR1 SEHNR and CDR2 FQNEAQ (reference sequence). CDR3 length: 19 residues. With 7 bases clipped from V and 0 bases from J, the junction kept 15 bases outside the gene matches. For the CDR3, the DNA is TGTGCCAGCAAAGGGGACGGCCGGCGGACTAGCGGGAGCACAGATACGCAGTATTTT. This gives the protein CASKGDGRRTSGSTDTQYF.